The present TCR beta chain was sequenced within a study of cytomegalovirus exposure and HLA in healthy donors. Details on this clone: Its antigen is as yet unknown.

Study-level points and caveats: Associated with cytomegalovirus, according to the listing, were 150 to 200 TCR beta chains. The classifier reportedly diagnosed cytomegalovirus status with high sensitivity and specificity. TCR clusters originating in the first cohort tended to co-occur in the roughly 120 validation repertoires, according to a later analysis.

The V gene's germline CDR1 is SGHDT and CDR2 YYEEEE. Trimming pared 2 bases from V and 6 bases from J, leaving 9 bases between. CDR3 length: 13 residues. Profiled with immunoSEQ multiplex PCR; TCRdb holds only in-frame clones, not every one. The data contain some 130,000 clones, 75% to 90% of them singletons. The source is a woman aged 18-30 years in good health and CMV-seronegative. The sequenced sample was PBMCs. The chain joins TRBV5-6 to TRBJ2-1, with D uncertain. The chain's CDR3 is CASSFGTGNEQFF. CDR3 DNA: TGTGCCAGCAGCTTCGGCACGGGCAATGAGCAGTTCTTC.